Given below is one T cell receptor (beta chain) in context. Its target is not known. Only in-frame clones appear in the TCRdb table, and some are missing; sequencing was by immunoSEQ multiplex PCR. Of around 25,000 clones listed, roughly 85% are singletons. The V end was cut by 2 bases, the J end by 10 bases, with 5 bases between. CDR1 MNHEY and CDR2 SVGAGI come from the germline V gene. The CDR3 spans 11 residues. The record originates from a study of lymphopenia after photon versus proton radiotherapy. Study observations and caveats: Post-nadir diversity loss with photons came from oligoclonal expansion, particularly CD8+ Temra cells. Better survival with proton therapy was suggested as possible, not demonstrated. Larger post-nadir TCR diversity loss correlated inversely with survival in deceased patients. Relative stability marked proton patients; photon patients lost diversity and naive cells.

This TCR came from a man aged 25 to 45 with gastric cancer. This chain uses TRBV6-5 with TRBJ2-2; D gene uncertain. Sequencing was performed on peripheral blood, taken from a patient treated with photon-based radiotherapy. In DNA, the CDR3 is TGTGCCAGCAGTTACCAGGAGGAGCTGTTTTTT. Translating it yields CASSYQEELFF.